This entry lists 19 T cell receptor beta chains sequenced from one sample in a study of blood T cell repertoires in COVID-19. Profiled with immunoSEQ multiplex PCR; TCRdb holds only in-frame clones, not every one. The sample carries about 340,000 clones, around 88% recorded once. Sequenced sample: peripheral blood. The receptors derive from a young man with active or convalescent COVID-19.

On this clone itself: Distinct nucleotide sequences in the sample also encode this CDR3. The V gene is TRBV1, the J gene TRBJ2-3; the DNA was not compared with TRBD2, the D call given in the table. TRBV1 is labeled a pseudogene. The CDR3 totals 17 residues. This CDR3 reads CTSSQQVEGPGGDTQYF. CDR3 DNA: TGCACCAGCAGCCAACAAGTTGAGGGCCCCGGGGGAGATACGCAGTATTTT.

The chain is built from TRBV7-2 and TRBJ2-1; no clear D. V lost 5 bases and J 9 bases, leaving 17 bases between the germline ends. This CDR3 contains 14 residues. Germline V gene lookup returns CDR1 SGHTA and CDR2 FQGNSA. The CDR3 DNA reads TGTGCCAGCAGCCACATCCCTGGCCAAAGTGAGCAGTTCTTC. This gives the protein CASSHIPGQSEQFF. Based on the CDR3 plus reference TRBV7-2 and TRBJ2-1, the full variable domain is GAGVSQSPSNKVTEKGKDVELRCDPISGHTALYWYRQSLGQGLEFLIYFQGNSAPDKSGLPSDRFSAERTGGSVSTLTIQRTQQEDSAVYLCASSHIPGQSEQFFGPGTRLTVL.

DNA for the CDR3: TGTGCCTGGGGATACTTCGCCAGCACAGATACGCAGTATTTT. This sequence encodes CAWGYFASTDTQYF. This chain uses TRBV30 with TRBJ2-3; no firm D call. Per the germline V gene, CDR1 is GTSNPN and CDR2 is SVGIG (reference sequence). This CDR3 region has 14 residues. Trimming cost V 5 bases and J 0 bases, with 12 bases left between them.

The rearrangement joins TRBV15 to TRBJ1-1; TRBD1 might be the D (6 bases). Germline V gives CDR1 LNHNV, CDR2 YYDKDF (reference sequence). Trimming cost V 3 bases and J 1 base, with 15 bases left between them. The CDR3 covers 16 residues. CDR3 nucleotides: TGTGCCACCAGCAGGGTTAAAGGGGGGGAGAACACTGAAGCTTTCTTT. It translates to CATSRVKGGENTEAFF.

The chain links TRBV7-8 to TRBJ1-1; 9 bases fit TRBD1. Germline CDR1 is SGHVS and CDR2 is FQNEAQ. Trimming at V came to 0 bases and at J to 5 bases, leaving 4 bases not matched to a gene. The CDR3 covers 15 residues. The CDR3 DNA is TGTGCCAGCAGCTTAGCGGGACAGGGTGTGACTGAAGCTTTCTTT. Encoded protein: CASSLAGQGVTEAFF.

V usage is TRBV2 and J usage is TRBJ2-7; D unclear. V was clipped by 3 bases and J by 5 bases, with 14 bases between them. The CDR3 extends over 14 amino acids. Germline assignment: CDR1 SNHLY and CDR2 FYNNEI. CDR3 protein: CASSEEPALDEQYF. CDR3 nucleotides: TGTGCCAGCAGTGAGGAACCGGCTCTAGACGAGCAGTACTTC.

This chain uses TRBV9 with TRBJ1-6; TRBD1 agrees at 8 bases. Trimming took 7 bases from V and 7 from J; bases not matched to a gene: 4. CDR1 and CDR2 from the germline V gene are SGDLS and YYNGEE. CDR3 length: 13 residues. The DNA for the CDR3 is TGTGCCAGCTCGGACAGGGTCAATTCACCCCTCCACTTT. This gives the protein CASSDRVNSPLHF.

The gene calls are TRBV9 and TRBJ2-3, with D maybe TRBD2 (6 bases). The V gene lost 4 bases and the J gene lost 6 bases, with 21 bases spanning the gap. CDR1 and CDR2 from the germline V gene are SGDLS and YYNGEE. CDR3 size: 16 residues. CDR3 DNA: TGTGCCAGCAGCCTAAGAGGAGGGAGTGGGTCCGATACGCAGTATTTT. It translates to CASSLRGGSGSDTQYF.

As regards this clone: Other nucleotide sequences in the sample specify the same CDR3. This chain's CDR3 is CASSLTGNYGYTF. CDR3 in DNA: TGTGCCAGCAGTTTAACAGGGAACTATGGCTACACCTTC. V is TRBV28 and J is TRBJ1-2, with D possibly TRBD1 on 6 matching bases. This CDR3 has 13 amino acids. The V and J ends lost 2 bases and 2 bases respectively, with 6 bases between them. Per the germline V gene, CDR1 is MDHEN and CDR2 is SYDVKM.

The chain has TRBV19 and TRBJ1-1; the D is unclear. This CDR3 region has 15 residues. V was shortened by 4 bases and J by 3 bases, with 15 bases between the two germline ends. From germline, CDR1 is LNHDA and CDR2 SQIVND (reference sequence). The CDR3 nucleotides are TGTGCCAGTAGTAGCCTAGGCGGTGCGGACACTGAAGCTTTCTTT. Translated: CASSSLGGADTEAFF.

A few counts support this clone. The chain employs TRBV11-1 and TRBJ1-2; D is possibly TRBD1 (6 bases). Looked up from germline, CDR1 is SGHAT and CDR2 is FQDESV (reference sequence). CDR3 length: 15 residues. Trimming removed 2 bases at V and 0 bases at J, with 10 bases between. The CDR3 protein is CASSLRTESNYGYTF. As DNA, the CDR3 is TGTGCCAGCAGCTTAAGGACAGAATCTAACTATGGCTACACCTTC. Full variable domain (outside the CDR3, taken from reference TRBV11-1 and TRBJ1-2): EAEVAQSPRYKITEKSQAVAFWCDPISGHATLYWYRQILGQGPELLVQFQDESVVDDSQLPKDRFSAERLKGVDSTLKIQPAELGDSAMYLCASSLRTESNYGYTFGSGTRLTVV.

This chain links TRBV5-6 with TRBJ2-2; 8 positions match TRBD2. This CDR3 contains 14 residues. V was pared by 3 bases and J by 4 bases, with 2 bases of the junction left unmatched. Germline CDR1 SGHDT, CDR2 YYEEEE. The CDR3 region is CASSSRGATGELFF. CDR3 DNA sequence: TGTGCCAGCAGCTCGCGGGGGGCCACCGGGGAGCTGTTTTTT.

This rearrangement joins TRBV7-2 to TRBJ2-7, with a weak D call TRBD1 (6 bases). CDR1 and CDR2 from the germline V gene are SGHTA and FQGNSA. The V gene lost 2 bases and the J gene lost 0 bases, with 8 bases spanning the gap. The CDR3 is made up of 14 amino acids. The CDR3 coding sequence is TGTGCCAGCAGCTTACAGGGGAGCTCCTACGAGCAGTACTTC. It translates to CASSLQGSSYEQYF.

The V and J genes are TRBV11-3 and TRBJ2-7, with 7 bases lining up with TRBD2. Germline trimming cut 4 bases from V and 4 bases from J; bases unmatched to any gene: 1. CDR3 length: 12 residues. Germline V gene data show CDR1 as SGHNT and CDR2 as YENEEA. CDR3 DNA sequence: TGTGCCAGCAGCTCCGGGAGGTACGAGCAGTACTTC. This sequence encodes CASSSGRYEQYF.

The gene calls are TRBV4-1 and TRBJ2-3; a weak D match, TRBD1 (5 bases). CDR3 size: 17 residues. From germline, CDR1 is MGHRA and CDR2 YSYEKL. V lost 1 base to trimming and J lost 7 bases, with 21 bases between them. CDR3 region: CASSQVDSQVRMHTQYF. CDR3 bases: TGCGCCAGCAGCCAAGTAGACAGTCAGGTGAGGATGCATACGCAGTATTTT.

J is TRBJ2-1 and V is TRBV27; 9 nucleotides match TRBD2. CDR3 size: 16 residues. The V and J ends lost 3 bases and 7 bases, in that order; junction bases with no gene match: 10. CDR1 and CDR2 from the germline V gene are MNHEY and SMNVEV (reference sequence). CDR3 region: CASSLLAGIVGNEQFF. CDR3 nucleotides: TGTGCCAGCAGTTTGCTAGCGGGAATCGTTGGGAATGAGCAGTTCTTC.

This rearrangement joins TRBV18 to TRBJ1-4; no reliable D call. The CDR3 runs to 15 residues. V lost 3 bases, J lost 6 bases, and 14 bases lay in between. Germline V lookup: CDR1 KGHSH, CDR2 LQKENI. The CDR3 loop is CASSPTDLNYEKLFF. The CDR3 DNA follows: TGTGCCAGCTCACCTACAGACCTAAATTATGAAAAACTGTTTTTT.

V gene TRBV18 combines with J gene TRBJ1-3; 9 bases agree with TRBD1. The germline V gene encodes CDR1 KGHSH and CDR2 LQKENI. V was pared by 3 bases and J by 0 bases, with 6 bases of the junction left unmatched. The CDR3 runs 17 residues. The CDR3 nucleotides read TGTGCCAGCTCACCGGGACAGGGTTTCTCCTCTGGAAACACCATATATTTT. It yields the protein CASSPGQGFSSGNTIYF.

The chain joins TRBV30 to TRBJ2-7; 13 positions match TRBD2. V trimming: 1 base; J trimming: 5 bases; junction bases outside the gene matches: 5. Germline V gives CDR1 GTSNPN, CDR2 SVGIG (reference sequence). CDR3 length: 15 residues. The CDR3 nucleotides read TGTGCCTGGAGTGAAGGACTAGCGGGGGAGAACGAGCAGTACTTC. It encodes CAWSEGLAGENEQYF.